The 21 T cell receptor beta chains given below trace back to one sample, sequenced in a study of blood T cell repertoires in COVID-19. The data were produced by immunoSEQ multiplex PCR, yet TCRdb's version contains in-frame clones alone and is incomplete. The table shows 70,000 to 80,000 clones, with around nine tenths occurring only once. The specimen was peripheral blood. The receptor set was obtained from a human donor in a cohort sampled during active COVID-19.

The CDR3 DNA follows: TGTGCCATCAGTGATCAGGGCTACACCTTC. Residues: CAISDQGYTF. The V gene is TRBV10-3, the J gene TRBJ1-2; no clear D gene. V was shortened by 3 bases and J by 8 bases, with 4 bases between the two germline ends. The CDR3 is made up of 10 amino acids. CDR1 is ENHRY and CDR2 is SYGVKD in the germline V gene.

The J gene is TRBJ2-3, the V gene TRBV29-1; no clear D gene. Trimming pared 2 bases from V and 1 base from J, leaving 4 bases between. CDR3 size: 12 residues. Germline assignment: CDR1 SQVTM and CDR2 ANQGSEA. Written as DNA, the CDR3 is TGCAGCGTTGAAACAGGCACAGATACGCAGTATTTT. Translating gives CSVETGTDTQYF.

This chain connects TRBV6-5 to TRBJ2-7; 7 bases are a match to TRBD1. This CDR3 spans 14 amino acids. Trimming took 2 bases from V and 5 from J; bases not matched to a gene: 6. Germline values: CDR1 MNHEY, CDR2 SVGAGI. CDR3 nucleotides: TGTGCCAGCAGTTACAGTGACAGGGACCACGAGCAGTACTTC. This gives the protein CASSYSDRDHEQYF.

The chain employs TRBV21-1 and TRBJ2-3; the D segment call TRBD1 is taken from the table without a DNA check. TRBV21-1 is shown as a pseudogene. This CDR3 contains 18 residues. This CDR3 is CASSKEVKQGVSTDTQYF. The DNA for the CDR3 is TGTGCCAGCAGCAAAGAGGTAAAGCAGGGCGTTAGCACAGATACGCAGTATTTT.

The CDR3 region has the DNA TGTGCCAGTAGTCGTACCCTGCGGGACAGGGTAAAGTTGGGGTTCAATGAGCAGTTCTTC. Protein product: CASSRTLRDRVKLGFNEQFF. The chain is built from TRBV19 and TRBJ2-1; TRBD1 matches at 9 bases. The germline V gene encodes CDR1 LNHDA and CDR2 SQIVND (reference sequence). Trimming took 5 bases from V and 6 from J; bases not matched to a gene: 23. This CDR3 contains 20 residues.

The rearrangement links TRBV11-2 to TRBJ2-1; 9 bases align to TRBD2. This CDR3 comprises 16 residues. Germline CDR1 SGHAT, CDR2 FQNNGV. With V trimmed by 1 base and J by 6 bases, 7 bases remained unmatched. DNA for the CDR3: TGTGCCAGCAGCTTAGGTTGGCGCGGGGGGGGCAATGAGCAGTTCTTC. Translated: CASSLGWRGGGNEQFF. Filled out from reference TRBV11-2 and TRBJ2-1, the complete variable domain reads EAGVAQSPRYKIIEKRQSVAFWCNPISGHATLYWYQQILGQGPKLLIQFQNNGVVDDSQLPKDRFSAERLKGVDSTLKIQPAKLEDSAVYLCASSLGWRGGGNEQFFGPGTRLTVL.

The J gene is TRBJ1-1, the V gene TRBV7-9; 7 bases align to TRBD1. Losses at the gene ends were 6 bases for V and 2 bases for J; bases not matched to a gene: 15. The CDR3 runs to 17 residues. Germline V gene data show CDR1 as SEHNR and CDR2 as FQNEAQ (reference sequence). The CDR3 is CASSQTGILPQNTEAFF. In nucleotides, the CDR3 is TGTGCCAGCAGTCAGACAGGGATTCTTCCCCAAAACACTGAAGCTTTCTTT.

V gene TRBV12-3 or TRBV12-4 combines with J gene TRBJ2-5; 7 bases are shared with TRBD1. The J segment lost 2 bases and the V segment lost 6 bases, leaving 3 bases of the junction unmatched. The CDR3 loop spans 13 amino acids. In DNA form, the CDR3 reads TGTGCCAGCAGCTCGGGACAGCAAGAGACCCAGTACTTC. Translation gives CASSSGQQETQYF.

The rearrangement joins TRBV3-1 (or the pseudogene TRBV3-2) to TRBJ2-3; possible D gene TRBD2, 6 bases. The CDR3 runs 15 residues. Trimming stripped 4 bases from V and 0 bases from J, with 11 bases between. Germline V lookup: CDR1 LGHDT, CDR2 YNNKEL (reference sequence). CDR3 protein: CASSPTGTSTDTQYF. The CDR3 DNA reads as TGTGCCAGCAGCCCGACCGGGACTAGCACAGATACGCAGTATTTT.

V and J are TRBV12-1 and TRBJ2-1; the D segment call TRBD2 is taken from the table without a DNA check. TRBV12-1 is annotated as a pseudogene. The CDR3 has 17 residues. CDR3 region: CASSFGAGGPVSNEQFF. The CDR3 nucleotides read TGTGCCAGCAGCTTTGGTGCGGGGGGGCCGGTATCAAATGAGCAGTTCTTC.

This chain links TRBV11-2 with TRBJ2-2; 9 positions agree with TRBD1. J was trimmed by 7 bases and V by 10 bases; bases with no gene match: 7. The CDR3 contains 13 residues. Looked up from germline, CDR1 is SGHAT and CDR2 is FQNNGV. The CDR3 DNA reads as TGTGCCAACCGACAGGGGGGTTTCGGGGAGCTGTTTTTT. Translating gives CANRQGGFGELFF.

The chain couples TRBV6-2 or TRBV6-3 to TRBJ2-3; possible D gene TRBD1, 6 bases. Germline V CDR1 and CDR2: MNHEY, SVGEGT. The CDR3 length is 16 residues. V was trimmed by 0 bases and J by 1 base, leaving 11 bases between them. CDR3 residues: CASSYSNRVGTDTQYF. Written as DNA, the CDR3 is TGTGCCAGCAGTTACTCGAACAGGGTGGGCACAGATACGCAGTATTTT.

The chain's CDR3 is CASSPGTGGFGYTF. The CDR3 region has the DNA TGTGCCAGCAGCCCCGGGACAGGGGGCTTTGGCTACACCTTC. The V gene is TRBV14, the J gene TRBJ1-2, with 12 nucleotides matching TRBD1. After removal of 4 bases from V and 7 bases from J, the junction contained 4 bases not matched to a gene. Germline V gives CDR1 SGHDN, CDR2 FVKESK. CDR3 length: 14 residues.

This clone was picked up a small number of times. The chain has TRBV2 and TRBJ2-5; 7 bases agree with TRBD1. V lost 5 bases to trimming and J lost 2 bases; unmatched junction nucleotides: 8. This CDR3 spans 15 amino acids. Germline V gene sequence: CDR1 SNHLY, CDR2 FYNNEI. The CDR3 here is CASSFQTGVQETQYF. CDR3 nucleotides: TGTGCCAGCAGTTTTCAAACAGGGGTTCAAGAGACCCAGTACTTC. Variable domain in full (rest from reference TRBV2 and TRBJ2-5): EPEVTQTPSHQVTQMGQEVILRCVPISNHLYFYWYRQILGQKVEFLVSFYNNEISEKSEIFDDQFSVERPDGSNFTLKIRSTKLEDSAMYFCASSFQTGVQETQYFGPGTRLLVL.

The rearrangement uses TRBV10-3 and TRBJ2-1; TRBD2 agrees at 11 bases. The CDR3 spans 15 residues. Germline lookup yields CDR1 ENHRY and CDR2 SYGVKD. Trimming at V came to 10 bases and at J to 7 bases, leaving 12 bases not matched to a gene. The chain's CDR3 is CATVRVAGGQNEQFF. The CDR3 region has the DNA TGTGCCACCGTCAGAGTAGCGGGGGGGCAAAATGAGCAGTTCTTC.

The CDR3 sequence is CAISSKAGTQTYEQYF. CDR3 nucleotides: TGTGCCATCAGCAGTAAAGCCGGGACACAAACCTACGAGCAGTACTTC. V is TRBV10-3 and J is TRBJ2-7; possible D gene TRBD1, 6 bases. This CDR3 region has 16 residues. V shed 6 bases and J shed 2 bases, with 20 bases lying between them. Germline CDR1 and CDR2: ENHRY and SYGVKD.

The V call is TRBV5-4, the J call TRBJ1-6; D unclear. Trimming left V 4 bases short and J 8 bases short, with 16 bases between. CDR3 length: 15 amino acids. Germline loops: CDR1 SGHNT, CDR2 YYREEE (reference sequence). The CDR3 DNA reads as TGTGCCAGCAGCGTGAACGCGCCCACCTATTCACCCCTCCACTTT. Protein product: CASSVNAPTYSPLHF.

The V gene is TRBV6-5, the J gene TRBJ2-1, with D perhaps matching TRBD1 (6 bases). This CDR3 region has 15 residues. Trimming removed 0 bases from V and 4 bases from J, with 10 bases in between. Germline V gene data show CDR1 as MNHEY and CDR2 as SVGAGI. This CDR3 reads CASSYSPGTYNEQFF. The DNA for the CDR3 is TGTGCCAGCAGTTACTCGCCAGGGACATACAATGAGCAGTTCTTC.

This sequence joins TRBV18 and TRBJ2-5; a possible D gene is TRBD1 (5 bases). Germline assignment: CDR1 KGHSH and CDR2 LQKENI. This CDR3 has 16 residues. V lost 0 bases to trimming and J lost 5 bases, with 16 bases between them. CDR3 region: CASSPPAQGFLETQYF. The CDR3 DNA sequence: TGTGCCAGCTCACCACCGGCGCAGGGTTTTCTGGAGACCCAGTACTTC.

The chain uses TRBV19 and TRBJ1-4, with a weak D call TRBD1 (5 bases). The germline gives CDR1 LNHDA, CDR2 SQIVND (reference sequence). Trimming took off 3 bases at V and 4 bases at J, with 9 bases between the two ends. The CDR3 length is 14 residues. This CDR3 is CASSMGGYNEKLFF. CDR3 DNA: TGTGCCAGTAGTATGGGGGGATATAATGAAAAACTGTTTTTT.

This chain joins TRBV7-2 and TRBJ2-3, with D possibly matching TRBD1 (6 bases). Germline lookup yields CDR1 SGHTA and CDR2 FQGNSA. V shed 8 bases and J shed 3 bases, with 24 bases lying between them. CDR3 length: 17 residues. CDR3 sequence: CASGLGTRYRGTDTQYF. The DNA for the CDR3 is TGTGCCAGCGGATTGGGGACAAGGTATCGGGGAACAGATACGCAGTATTTT.